This T cell receptor (beta chain) was sequenced during a study of human T cells and chemical hapten exposure. For the study at large: Small volume differences among pooled libraries mainly caused per-sample TCR yield variation.

The study, taken as a whole, reports: In the PT1 data, expanded TCR counts showed a positive correlation with patch test score.

This clonotype was seen many times. What it binds is unknown. Germline V gives CDR1 MNHEY, CDR2 SVGEGT. Trimming pared 0 bases from V and 0 bases from J, leaving 11 bases between. The CDR3 is 17 amino acids. Time point noted: patch test 1, 2 weeks after DPC sensitization. Treatment: therapeutic diphenylcyclopropenone sensitization with weekly scalp DPC. Authors' methods: Sample TCR totals centred on a median of around 100,000, ranging roughly 20,000 to 690,600. TCRdb called the RACE reads again in MiXCR, with one record for every CDR3 protein. The V and J calls here are based on TCRdb, not the publication. This sample has about 57,000 distinct CDR3 sequences, with over 7.5% found just once.

The genes are TRBV6-2 or TRBV6-3 and TRBJ2-2; D gene ambiguous. The clonotype originates from a woman aged 40 to 49 with alopecia areata. Some clones in this sample may be carry-over from other donors' samples. The material sequenced was whole blood, taken in connection with sensitization to the hapten diphenylcyclopropenone (DPC). Written as DNA, the CDR3 is TGTGCCAGCAGTTACTCGATACTAAACACGAACACCGGGGAGCTGTTTTTT. Amino acid sequence: CASSYSILNTNTGELFF.